The 30 T cell receptor beta chains below all came from one sample that was sequenced in a study of blood T cell repertoires in COVID-19. The method was immunoSEQ multiplex PCR; TCRdb's version includes in-frame clones alone and lacks a portion of them. The sample holds about 250,000 clones; about 88% are singletons and the top ten take more than 0.95%. The sample comprised peripheral blood. The receptors shown here come from a woman between 35 and 50 years old who had recovered from COVID-19.

The chain carries TRBV7-2 and TRBJ2-7; D is ambiguous. The CDR3 sequence is 13 residues long. Germline CDR1 SGHTA, CDR2 FQGNSA. Trimming removed 2 bases at V and 4 bases at J, with 9 bases between. CDR3 sequence: CASSLTKTYEQYF. Here the CDR3 DNA reads TGTGCCAGCAGCTTAACTAAAACTTACGAGCAGTACTTC.

This chain links TRBV21-1 with TRBJ2-7; TRBD2 is the table's D call, not checked against the DNA. TRBV21-1 is a pseudogene. The CDR3 totals 13 residues. The CDR3 spells CASGEGSPYEQYF. DNA of the CDR3: TGTGCCAGCGGGGAGGGATCACCCTACGAGCAGTACTTC.

The chain is built from TRBV3-1 (or the pseudogene TRBV3-2) and TRBJ2-2, with 7 bases matching TRBD2. Germline CDR1 LGHDT, CDR2 YNNKEL (reference sequence). The CDR3 runs 15 residues. Unmatched junction bases numbered 6, after V lost 3 bases and J lost 5 bases. The CDR3 protein is CASSQSRGGTGELFF. CDR3 DNA: TGTGCCAGCAGCCAGAGTAGGGGAGGGACCGGGGAGCTGTTTTTT.

The chain combines TRBV7-3 with TRBJ1-1, with D possibly being TRBD1 (6 bases). The CDR3 extends over 18 amino acids. V was shortened by 5 bases and J by 0 bases, with 22 bases between the two germline ends. Germline loops: CDR1 SGHTA, CDR2 FQGTGA. CDR3 DNA: TGTGCCAGCAGCCCTCTCAGCGGGGGACACATATTGAACACTGAAGCTTTCTTT. It specifies CASSPLSGGHILNTEAFF.

CDR3 DNA sequence: TGTGCCTGGAGGGGGGGGCCGAGTGAAGCTTTCTTT. This sequence encodes CAWRGGPSEAFF. J is TRBJ1-1 and V is TRBV30; maybe TRBD1 (6 bases). Germline loops: CDR1 GTSNPN, CDR2 SVGIG (reference sequence). The CDR3 loop spans 12 amino acids. V gave up 3 bases and J gave up 7 bases, with 12 bases separating them.

This chain uses TRBV18 with TRBJ1-1; a weak D match, TRBD1 (6 bases). Between the trimmed V and J ends, which lost 2 bases and 0 bases, there was a span of 19 bases. CDR1 and CDR2 from the germline V gene are KGHSH and LQKENI. The CDR3 has 18 residues. CDR3 bases: TGTGCCAGCTCACCAAGGGAGTTTGCAGGGGCAATGAACACTGAAGCTTTCTTT. It specifies CASSPREFAGAMNTEAFF.

The rearrangement links TRBV12-5 to TRBJ1-3; D ambiguous. V lost 0 bases to trimming and J lost 2 bases, with 11 bases between them. The CDR3 consists of 16 residues. The germline CDR1 and CDR2 sequences are LGHNT and FRNRAP. CDR3 protein: CASGLVRRRPGNTIYF. In DNA form, the CDR3 reads TGTGCTAGTGGTTTGGTACGGCGGAGGCCTGGAAACACCATATATTTT.

V gene TRBV7-8 combines with J gene TRBJ1-1; a weak D match, TRBD1 (5 bases). Deletions cut 5 bases from V and 6 bases from J, with 16 bases between. The germline V gene encodes CDR1 SGHVS and CDR2 FQNEAQ. The CDR3 is made up of 14 amino acids. CDR3 region: CASSHPQVGAEAFF. CDR3 in DNA: TGTGCCAGCAGCCATCCACAGGTGGGCGCTGAAGCTTTCTTT.

V gene TRBV12-3 or TRBV12-4 combines with J gene TRBJ2-1; possible D gene TRBD1, 6 bases. This CDR3 is built from 13 residues. V was trimmed by 1 base and J by 6 bases, leaving 7 bases between them. The CDR3 coding sequence is TGTGCCAGCAGTTTAGGGGGGCCCAATGAGCAGTTCTTC. Protein: CASSLGGPNEQFF.

The V gene is TRBV4-3, the J gene TRBJ2-7; 12 nucleotides match TRBD2. V was clipped by 3 bases and J by 4 bases; unmatched bases: 4. Germline values: CDR1 LGHNA, CDR2 YSLEER. This CDR3 has 15 amino acids. The CDR3 DNA reads TGCGCCAGCAGCCAGGAGGGACTAGCGGGTTACGAGCAGTACTTC. It codes for CASSQEGLAGYEQYF.

The CDR3 bases are TGTGCCAGCAGTTACGGGCCAGGGGACAATTCACCCCTCCACTTT. As protein: CASSYGPGDNSPLHF. The rearrangement joins TRBV6-5 to TRBJ1-6; a possible D gene is TRBD1 (6 bases). Germline CDR1 is MNHEY and CDR2 is SVGAGI. Trimming cost V 2 bases and J 7 bases, with 12 bases left between them. The CDR3 runs to 15 residues.

In DNA, the CDR3 is TGTGCCAGCAGCCGAGGTAGCGGGAGCTCAGATACGCAGTATTTT. It codes for CASSRGSGSSDTQYF. The chain recombines TRBV3-1 (or the pseudogene TRBV3-2) with TRBJ2-3; 9 nucleotides align to TRBD2. After removal of 4 bases from V and 4 bases from J, the junction contained 6 bases not matched to a gene. The CDR3 has 15 amino acids. CDR1 and CDR2 (germline): LGHDT, YNNKEL (reference sequence).

The V gene is TRBV5-3, the J gene TRBJ2-1, with a weak D call TRBD1 (6 bases). TRBV5-3 is placed among ORFs of uncertain function. V lost 6 bases, J lost 4 bases, and 20 bases lay in between. CDR3 length: 16 residues. The chain's CDR3 is CARTPRWAGDYNEQFF. CDR3 DNA: TGTGCCAGAACCCCCCGGTGGGCAGGGGATTACAATGAGCAGTTCTTC.

This chain joins TRBV3-1 (or the pseudogene TRBV3-2) and TRBJ1-5, with 9 bases matching TRBD1. The CDR3 loop spans 15 amino acids. Germline V gene lookup returns CDR1 LGHDT and CDR2 YNNKEL (reference sequence). V shed 3 bases, J shed 6 bases, and the junction held 6 bases outside the gene matches. The CDR3, as DNA: TGTGCCAGCAGCCAGAGGGGACAGGGAGGTCAGCCCCAGCATTTT. Protein product: CASSQRGQGGQPQHF.

The rearrangement joins TRBV5-4 to TRBJ1-1; 10 bases agree with TRBD1. The V gene's germline CDR1 is SGHNT and CDR2 YYREEE (reference sequence). The CDR3 has 15 amino acids. V was clipped by 3 bases and J by 1 base; unmatched bases: 3. CDR3 DNA sequence: TGTGCCAGCAGCTCCCGGGACAGGGGGAACACTGAAGCTTTCTTT. It specifies CASSSRDRGNTEAFF.

The chain has TRBV19 and TRBJ1-1; D ambiguous. Germline CDR1 and CDR2: LNHDA and SQIVND (reference sequence). The CDR3 is 15 amino acids. V was cut by 6 bases and J by 0 bases, with 14 bases left in between. The CDR3 loop reads CASSQRRAMNTEAFF. The CDR3 nucleotides are TGTGCCAGTAGCCAGCGAAGAGCTATGAACACTGAAGCTTTCTTT.

The chain combines TRBV19 with TRBJ2-1; 7 nucleotides agree with TRBD1. After removal of 6 bases from V and 7 bases from J, the junction contained 12 bases not matched to a gene. Germline V gene lookup returns CDR1 LNHDA and CDR2 SQIVND (reference sequence). The CDR3 runs 15 residues. The CDR3 here is CASSRHHRGGNEQFF. For the CDR3, the DNA is TGTGCCAGTAGCCGACACCACAGGGGTGGAAATGAGCAGTTCTTC.

The chain combines TRBV5-6 with TRBJ2-5, with 8 bases fitting TRBD1. The V segment lost 4 bases and the J segment 4 bases; nucleotides outside the gene matches: 6. The CDR3 consists of 14 residues. The germline gives CDR1 SGHDT, CDR2 YYEEEE. CDR3 amino acids: CASSGPDRAETQYF. CDR3 nucleotides: TGTGCCAGCAGCGGCCCGGACAGGGCAGAGACCCAGTACTTC. The full variable domain, in which reference TRBV5-6 and TRBJ2-5 provide the parts outside the CDR3, is DAGVTQSPTHLIKTRGQQVTLRCSPKSGHDTVSWYQQALGQGPQFIFQYYEEEERQRGNFPDRFSGHQFPNYSSELNVNALLLGDSALYLCASSGPDRAETQYFGPGTRLLVL.

The chain is built from TRBV27 and TRBJ2-5, with 7 bases lining up with TRBD2. Germline values: CDR1 MNHEY, CDR2 SMNVEV (reference sequence). CDR3 length: 14 amino acids. Trimming removed 3 bases from V and 9 bases from J; junction bases left unmatched: 10. The DNA for the CDR3 is TGTGCCAGCAGTTTTGGTTCCCTGGCGGGGGCCCAGTACTTC. Translating gives CASSFGSLAGAQYF.

This sequence joins TRBV27 and TRBJ1-5; D remains unclear. V was cut by 6 bases and J by 1 base, with 13 bases left in between. Germline CDR1 and CDR2: MNHEY and SMNVEV (reference sequence). The CDR3 runs to 15 residues. In DNA form, the CDR3 reads TGTGCCAGCAGCCCCTCCCGAGGCAGCAATCAGCCCCAGCATTTT. This sequence encodes CASSPSRGSNQPQHF.

The V call is TRBV4-2, the J call TRBJ1-1, with TRBD1 matching over 9 bases. The V gene's germline CDR1 is LGHNA and CDR2 YNFKEQ. The CDR3 length is 15 residues. The V segment lost 4 bases and the J segment 0 bases; nucleotides outside the gene matches: 3. DNA of the CDR3: TGTGCCAGCAGCCCCGGACAGGGGATGAACACTGAAGCTTTCTTT. Residues: CASSPGQGMNTEAFF.

This chain joins TRBV11-2 and TRBJ1-1; D is possibly TRBD1 (5 bases). From germline, CDR1 is SGHAT and CDR2 FQNNGV. V lost 3 bases and J lost 1, with 9 bases in between. CDR3 length: 14 residues. In nucleotides, the CDR3 is TGTGCCAGCAGCTTGGGCCAGGGGAACACTGAAGCTTTCTTT. This encodes CASSLGQGNTEAFF.

V gene TRBV10-3 combines with J gene TRBJ2-1; the D is unclear. This CDR3 contains 13 residues. V was pared by 2 bases and J by 9 bases, with 11 bases between. CDR1 ENHRY and CDR2 SYGVKD come from the germline V gene. The CDR3 loop reads CAISEGLVVEQFF. CDR3 bases: TGTGCCATCAGTGAGGGGCTGGTCGTTGAGCAGTTCTTC.

The CDR3 here is CASSPSPGLAVSSYNEQFF. The DNA for the CDR3 is TGTGCCAGCAGCCCTTCTCCTGGACTAGCGGTCTCCTCCTACAATGAGCAGTTCTTC. The chain has TRBV13 and TRBJ2-1; TRBD2 matches 10 bases. Germline V gives CDR1 PRHDT, CDR2 FYEKMQ (reference sequence). Losses at the gene ends were 5 bases for V and 0 bases for J; bases not matched to a gene: 13. CDR3 length: 19 residues.

This chain joins TRBV4-2 and TRBJ2-5, with TRBD2 matching over 7 bases. Trimming cost V 6 bases and J 0 bases; bases outside gene matches: 7. Germline assignment: CDR1 LGHNA and CDR2 YNFKEQ. The length of the CDR3 is 15 residues. The CDR3: CASRGGTTNQETQYF. CDR3 nucleotide sequence: TGTGCCAGCAGGGGCGGGACTACCAACCAAGAGACCCAGTACTTC.

The rearrangement links TRBV4-2 to TRBJ2-6, with TRBD1 matching over 11 bases. Germline lookup yields CDR1 LGHNA and CDR2 YNFKEQ. The CDR3 runs to 21 residues. Trimming cost V 1 base and J 3 bases; bases outside gene matches: 14. CDR3 amino acids: CASSQVARPGQGAGGANVLTF. In DNA, the CDR3 is TGTGCCAGCAGCCAAGTTGCCCGACCCGGACAGGGGGCGGGTGGGGCCAACGTCCTGACTTTC.

The rearrangement uses TRBV7-6 and TRBJ2-3, with 9 bases that match TRBD2. This CDR3 spans 18 amino acids. Trimming removed 5 bases from V and 3 bases from J; junction bases left unmatched: 15. Germline V gene sequence: CDR1 SGHVS, CDR2 FNYEAQ. CDR3 sequence reads: CASSRGGRWLAGTDTQYF. DNA of the CDR3: TGTGCCAGCAGCCGAGGGGGTCGGTGGCTAGCGGGGACAGATACGCAGTATTTT.

The J gene is TRBJ2-3, the V gene TRBV4-3, with 8 bases identical to TRBD2. V was pared by 11 bases and J by 6 bases, with 22 bases of the junction left unmatched. Looked up from germline, CDR1 is LGHNA and CDR2 is YSLEER. This CDR3 spans 17 amino acids. The CDR3 region is CAPRPPGGLTRTDTQYF. DNA for the CDR3: TGCGCCCCCCGGCCGCCGGGAGGGCTCACACGTACGGATACGCAGTATTTT.

This chain connects TRBV6-2 or TRBV6-3 to TRBJ2-2; tentative D call: TRBD2 (6 bases). V dropped 0 bases and J dropped 2 bases, with 13 bases sitting between them. Germline assignment: CDR1 MNHEY and CDR2 SVGEGT. CDR3 size: 17 residues. In DNA, the CDR3 is TGTGCCAGCAGTTACTCTTGGTTAGCGGCAAACACCGGGGAGCTGTTTTTT. Translation gives CASSYSWLAANTGELFF.

DNA of the CDR3: TGCGCCACCGCTGCCTCTAGCGGTGTGGGGTACAATGAGCAGTTCTTC. Translation gives CATAASSGVGYNEQFF. V gene TRBV5-1 combines with J gene TRBJ2-1; TRBD2 matches at 7 bases. Trimming took 9 bases from V and 4 from J; bases not matched to a gene: 16. The CDR3 sequence is 16 residues long. Per germline, CDR1 SGHRS and CDR2 YFSETQ.